This entry features one T cell receptor (beta chain) sequence. Its target is not known. The data originate from a study of shared clonotypes between healthy human individuals. Findings and limits, study-wide: Lower generation probabilities were found for non-shared clonotypes than for those shared by all four donors. On the whole, naive subsets had larger estimated richness than memory subsets had. Between four donors, naive CD4 clonotypes were shared at a level of about 5%.

Repertoires were generated with immunoSEQ multiplex PCR, while TCRdb's copy carries only in-frame clones and drops some. The sample lists 2 million to 2.5 million clones, approximately 94% occurring once. The naive CD8 fraction comprised CD45RO-negative cells positively selected for CCR7 and excluded terminally differentiated effector memory CD45RA+ cells. Donors, healthy HIV-negative adults, lacked recent acute infections or vaccinations. Germline CDR1 is SGDLS and CDR2 is YYNGEE. CDR3 size: 17 residues. V was pared by 5 bases and J by 0 bases, with 19 bases between. The chain carries TRBV9 and TRBJ2-3; D is possibly TRBD2 (5 bases). This sequence was found in a young man in good health. Some clones in this sample may be carry-over from other donors' samples. Sequenced input: naive CD8+ T cells from PBMCs. The CDR3 DNA reads as TGTGCCAGCAGTCTTAATCTACTAGGGTCTAGCACAGATACGCAGTATTTT. Translating it yields CASSLNLLGSSTDTQYF.